The table lists the clone carrying this T cell receptor (beta chain) with many counts. Bone marrow was sampled from every patient at the time of active disease. This specimen belongs to a study of read filtering for tumor transcriptome and immune sequencing. Study context: Mean patient age was approximately 66 years, range roughly 45 to 80; 17 male, roughly 14 female.

From about 0.4 ug of RNA, a library with molecular barcoded alpha/delta and beta/gamma adaptors was made. TCRdb called the reads again in MiXCR, with one record for every CDR3 protein. The sample lists more than 100,000 distinct CDR3 sequences, 13% occurring once. The CDR3 covers 16 residues. Germline CDR1 and CDR2: DFQATT and SNEGSKA (reference sequence). V lost 2 bases and J lost 2; bases outside the gene matches: 7. The V gene is TRBV20-1, the J gene TRBJ2-3; 10 bases map to TRBD2. The sequencing input was a population of CD138-negative cells sorted from bone marrow. This clonotype originated in a donor over 35 with multiple myeloma. The DNA for the CDR3 is TGCAGTGCTAGACGGCTAGCGGGGGATTCCACAGATACGCAGTATTTT. It encodes CSARRLAGDSTDTQYF.